This paragraph reports one T cell receptor (beta chain). The data were obtained in a study of chronic HIV infection and antiretroviral therapy. TCRdb re-derived calls from the 5' RACE reads in MiXCR, one entry per CDR3 protein. The sample shows 25,000 to 35,000 distinct CDR3 sequences, under 9.5% of them seen only once. V dropped 5 bases and J dropped 4; count of bases not matched to a gene: 7. This CDR3 contains 14 residues. Germline V gene data show CDR1 as SGHTA and CDR2 as FQGNSA. This chain joins TRBV7-2 and TRBJ2-7; TRBD2 aligns across 8 bases. The clonotype comes from an adult who had HIV and had not received antiretroviral therapy, or was an uninfected healthy control (not recorded which). Sample: peripheral blood. CDR3 sequence: CASSTGRANYEQYF. The CDR3, as DNA: TGTGCCAGCAGCACCGGGAGGGCCAATTACGAGCAGTACTTC.